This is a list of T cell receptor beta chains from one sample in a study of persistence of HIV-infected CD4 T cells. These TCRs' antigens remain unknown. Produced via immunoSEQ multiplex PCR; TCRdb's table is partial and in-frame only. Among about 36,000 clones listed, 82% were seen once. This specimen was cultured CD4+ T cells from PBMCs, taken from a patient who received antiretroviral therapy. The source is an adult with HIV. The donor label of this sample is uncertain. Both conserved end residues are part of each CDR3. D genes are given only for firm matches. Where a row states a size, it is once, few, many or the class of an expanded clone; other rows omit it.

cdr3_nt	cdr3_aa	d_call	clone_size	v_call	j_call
TGTGCCAGCAGTTACTCGACACGCATCGGAGAGCAGTACTTC	CASSYSTRIGEQYF	.	.	TRBV6-5	TRBJ2-7
TGTGCCAGTAGTATCCAGGGCGATAATTCACCCCTCCACTTT	CASSIQGDNSPLHF	.	few	TRBV19	TRBJ1-6
TGTGCCAGTAGTACCAATAGAGCGAACACCGGGGAGCTGTTTTTT	CASSTNRANTGELFF	.	once	TRBV19	TRBJ2-2
TGCGCCAGCAGCTTGGATGGGAGTAATTCACCCCTCCACTTT	CASSLDGSNSPLHF	.	.	TRBV5-1	TRBJ1-6
TGTGCCAGCAGTGGGACAGGTTTTAAGACAGATACGCAGTATTTT	CASSGTGFKTDTQYF	TRBD1	.	TRBV25-1	TRBJ2-3
TGTGCCAGCAGCGTAGTACCAGGGGTCTTCGGCGAGCAGTACTTC	CASSVVPGVFGEQYF	.	.	TRBV9	TRBJ2-7
TGTGCCAGCAGCCCCCTTAGGGGGAACTATGGCTACACCTTC	CASSPLRGNYGYTF	.	.	TRBV7-6	TRBJ1-2
TGTGCCAGCGGGGGACAGGGAGATGGAAACACCATATATTTT	CASGGQGDGNTIYF	TRBD1	.	TRBV3-1/TRBV3-2	TRBJ1-3
TGTGCCATCAGAAGCGCGACAGGGGATGAAAAACTGTTTTTT	CAIRSATGDEKLFF	TRBD1	.	TRBV10-3	TRBJ1-4
TGTGCCAGTAGTTCAACGATGGGGGCAGGGGTTGGAAACACCATATATTTT	CASSSTMGAGVGNTIYF	.	few	TRBV19	TRBJ1-3
TGTGCCAGCAGCTTGGCGGGTGGGACGCAGTATTTT	CASSLAGGTQYF	.	.	TRBV7-7	TRBJ2-3
TGTGCCAGCAGTGGGGTGACAGGGGGCCTATATAGCAATCAGCCCCAGCATTTT	CASSGVTGGLYSNQPQHF	TRBD1	.	TRBV2	TRBJ1-5
TGTGCCAGCAGGCGCGAGGGGGGTCAGCCCCAGCATTTT	CASRREGGQPQHF	.	.	TRBV2	TRBJ1-5
TGTGCCAGCAGTTTATTTGACAGGGGGCTAACTTTCTTT	CASSLFDRGLTFF	TRBD1	.	TRBV27	TRBJ1-1
TGCGCCAGCAGCTTGGGAGGGAATAGCAATCAGCCCCAGCATTTT	CASSLGGNSNQPQHF	.	.	TRBV5-1	TRBJ1-5
TGTGCCACCAGCAAGGACCGTACCAAAAACATTCAGTACTTC	CATSKDRTKNIQYF	.	.	TRBV15	TRBJ2-4
TGTGCCAGTAGGAGACAGGGTAACACCGGGGAGCTGTTTTTT	CASRRQGNTGELFF	TRBD1	.	TRBV19	TRBJ2-2
TGTGCCAGCAGCCTCCCGGGGCTAAACACTGAAGCTTTCTTT	CASSLPGLNTEAFF	.	.	TRBV14	TRBJ1-1
TGTGCCAGTAAAGGGAGGAGGAACACTGAAGCTTTCTTT	CASKGRRNTEAFF	.	.	TRBV19	TRBJ1-1
TGTGCCAGCAGCTATTCAGGGGAATGGAACACTGAAGCTTTCTTT	CASSYSGEWNTEAFF	.	.	TRBV7-9	TRBJ1-1
TGTGCCAGCAGCCAAGATCCCACACAGAGGAAAGCTTTCTTT	CASSQDPTQRKAFF	.	.	TRBV4-2	TRBJ1-1
TGTGCCAGCAGCCTTCGGCGTTTTCTATGGAGCTACACCTTC	CASSLRRFLWSYTF	.	.	TRBV13	TRBJ1-2
TGTGCCAGTAGTATAGGGGACACCCGTGGAGAAAAACTGTTTTTT	CASSIGDTRGEKLFF	.	.	TRBV19	TRBJ1-4
TGTGCCAGCAGCCCCAAAGTCGGGGAGCTGTTTTTT	CASSPKVGELFF	.	.	TRBV7-3	TRBJ2-2
TGTGCCAGCAGTTCTAGGACCGGGGAGCTGTTTTTT	CASSSRTGELFF	.	.	TRBV6-5	TRBJ2-2
TGCGCCAGCAGCTTGTATGGGACAGTCGACATGAACACTGAAGCTTTCTTT	CASSLYGTVDMNTEAFF	TRBD1	.	TRBV5-1	TRBJ1-1
TGCGCCAGCAGCGGACCAGGGACAACTATGAACACTGAAGCTTTCTTT	CASSGPGTTMNTEAFF	.	.	TRBV5-1	TRBJ1-1
TGTGCCAGCAGCGCCGGAAGTTTTCAGCCCCAGCATTTT	CASSAGSFQPQHF	.	.	TRBV7-9	TRBJ1-5
TGTGCCAGCAGCGCGGGGGGTCCCTTTTATAATGAGCAGTTCTTC	CASSAGGPFYNEQFF	TRBD2	.	TRBV11-3	TRBJ2-1
TGTGCCAGCAGCCAAGATCTGGGTCCGAATTCACCCCTCCACTTT	CASSQDLGPNSPLHF	.	.	TRBV14	TRBJ1-6
TGTGCCAGCAGTTTTGGACAGTTCTTCCACTTC	CASSFGQFFHF	.	.	TRBV6-2/TRBV6-3	TRBJ1-2
TGTGCCAGCAGGGGGACAGCACGTTCCTACAATGAGCAGTTCTTC	CASRGTARSYNEQFF	TRBD1	.	TRBV6-5	TRBJ2-1
TGTGCCAGTAGCCAAACAGGAGCTAACTATGGCTACACCTTC	CASSQTGANYGYTF	.	.	TRBV19	TRBJ1-2